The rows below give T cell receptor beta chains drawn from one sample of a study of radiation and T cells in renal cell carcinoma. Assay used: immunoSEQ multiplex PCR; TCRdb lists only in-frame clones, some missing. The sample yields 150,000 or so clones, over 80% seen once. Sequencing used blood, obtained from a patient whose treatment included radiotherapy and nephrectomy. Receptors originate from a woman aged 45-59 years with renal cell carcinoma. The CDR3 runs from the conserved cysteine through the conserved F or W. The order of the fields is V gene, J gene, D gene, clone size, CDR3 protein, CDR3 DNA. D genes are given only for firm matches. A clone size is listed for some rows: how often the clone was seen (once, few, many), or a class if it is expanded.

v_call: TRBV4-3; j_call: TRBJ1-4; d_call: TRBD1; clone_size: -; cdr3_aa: CASSQRQGDNEKLFF; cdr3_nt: TGCGCCAGCAGCCAACGACAGGGGGATAATGAAAAACTGTTTTTT
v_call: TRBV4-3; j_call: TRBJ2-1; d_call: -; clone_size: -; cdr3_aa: CASSQDSSGRIQFF; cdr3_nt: TGCGCCAGCAGCCAAGATAGTTCAGGAAGAATTCAGTTCTTC
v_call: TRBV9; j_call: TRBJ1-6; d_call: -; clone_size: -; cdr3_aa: CASSPEWGKAPLHF; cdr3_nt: TGTGCCAGCAGCCCCGAGTGGGGGAAAGCACCCCTCCACTTT
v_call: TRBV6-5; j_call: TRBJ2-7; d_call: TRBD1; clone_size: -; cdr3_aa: CASRGGQDSSYEQYF; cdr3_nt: TGTGCCAGCAGAGGGGGACAGGACTCCTCCTACGAGCAGTACTTC
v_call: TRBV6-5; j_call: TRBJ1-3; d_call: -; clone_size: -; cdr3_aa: CASSYGQGSSGNTIYF; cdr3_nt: TGTGCCAGCAGTTATGGTCAGGGAAGCTCTGGAAACACCATATATTTT
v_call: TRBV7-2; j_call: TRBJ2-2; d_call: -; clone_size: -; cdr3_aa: CASNWGREDGELFF; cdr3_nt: TGTGCCAGCAACTGGGGCAGGGAGGACGGGGAGCTGTTTTTT
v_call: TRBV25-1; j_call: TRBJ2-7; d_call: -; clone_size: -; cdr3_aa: CASSGVNLQYF; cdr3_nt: TGTGCCAGCAGTGGTGTAAATCTGCAGTACTTC
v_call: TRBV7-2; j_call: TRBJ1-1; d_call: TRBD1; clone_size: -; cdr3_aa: CASSLAQGSTEAFF; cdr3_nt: TGTGCCAGCAGCTTAGCACAGGGGAGCACTGAAGCTTTCTTT
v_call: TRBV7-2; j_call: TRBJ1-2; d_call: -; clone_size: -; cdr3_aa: CASSAHSGGGADGYTF; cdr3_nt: TGTGCCAGCAGCGCGCACTCGGGGGGAGGGGCCGATGGCTACACCTTC
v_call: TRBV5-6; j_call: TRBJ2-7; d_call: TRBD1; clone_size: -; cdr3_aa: CASAHRGMVTKQYF; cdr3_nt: TGTGCCAGCGCACACAGGGGTATGGTTACGAAGCAGTACTTC
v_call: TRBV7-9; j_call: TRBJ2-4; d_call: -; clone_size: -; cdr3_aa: CASSSAGRYNIQYF; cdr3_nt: TGTGCCAGCAGCAGCGCGGGGCGGTATAACATTCAGTACTTC
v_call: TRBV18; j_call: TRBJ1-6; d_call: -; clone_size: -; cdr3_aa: CASSPQDSPLHF; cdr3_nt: TGTGCCAGCTCCCCCCAGGACTCACCCCTCCACTTT
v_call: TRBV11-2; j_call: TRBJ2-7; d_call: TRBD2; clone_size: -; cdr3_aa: CASSLGSGGYEQYF; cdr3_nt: TGTGCCAGCAGCTTAGGTAGCGGGGGCTACGAGCAGTACTTC
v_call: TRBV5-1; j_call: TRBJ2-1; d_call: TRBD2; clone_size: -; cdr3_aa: CASSLASGGFREQFF; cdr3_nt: TGCGCCAGCAGCTTGGCTAGCGGGGGGTTTAGGGAGCAGTTCTTC
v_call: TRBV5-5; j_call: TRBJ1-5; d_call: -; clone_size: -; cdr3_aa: CASSPDDSNQPQHF; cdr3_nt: TGTGCCAGCAGCCCGGACGATAGCAATCAGCCCCAGCATTTT
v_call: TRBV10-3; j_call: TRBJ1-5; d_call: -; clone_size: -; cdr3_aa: CAISGYRNQPQHF; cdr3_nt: TGTGCCATCTCAGGGTATAGGAATCAGCCCCAGCATTTT
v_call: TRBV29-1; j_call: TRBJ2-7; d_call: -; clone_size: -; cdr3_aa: CSLWKDSDYEQYF; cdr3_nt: TGCAGCCTCTGGAAGGACAGCGACTACGAGCAGTACTTC
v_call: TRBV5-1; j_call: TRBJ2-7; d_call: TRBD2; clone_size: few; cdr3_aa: CASSLLVSGGKYEQYF; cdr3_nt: TGCGCCAGCAGCTTGCTGGTCAGCGGGGGCAAGTACGAGCAGTACTTC
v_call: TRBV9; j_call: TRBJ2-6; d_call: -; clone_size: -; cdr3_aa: CASSVGASPPGANVLTF; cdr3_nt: TGTGCCAGCAGCGTAGGGGCGAGCCCCCCGGGGGCCAACGTCCTGACTTTC
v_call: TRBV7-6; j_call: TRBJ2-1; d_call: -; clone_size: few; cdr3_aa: CASSHYNEQFF; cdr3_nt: TGTGCCAGCAGCCACTACAATGAGCAGTTCTTC
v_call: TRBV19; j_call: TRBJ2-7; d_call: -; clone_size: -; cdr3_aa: CASSAGPAYEQYF; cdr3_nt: TGTGCCAGTAGCGCCGGCCCTGCTTACGAGCAGTACTTC
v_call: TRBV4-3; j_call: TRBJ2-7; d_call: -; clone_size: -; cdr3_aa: CASSQKGAYEQYF; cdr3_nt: TGCGCCAGCAGCCAGAAAGGAGCCTACGAGCAGTACTTC
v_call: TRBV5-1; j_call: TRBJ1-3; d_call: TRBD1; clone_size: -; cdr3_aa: CASSLTGTDSGNTIYF; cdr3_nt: TGCGCCAGCAGCTTGACCGGGACAGACTCTGGAAACACCATATATTTT
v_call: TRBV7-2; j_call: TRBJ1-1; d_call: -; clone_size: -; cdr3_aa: CASSLGGWAEAFF; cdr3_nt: TGTGCCAGCAGCTTAGGGGGTTGGGCAGAAGCTTTCTTT
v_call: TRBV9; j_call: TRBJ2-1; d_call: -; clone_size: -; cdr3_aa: CASSDPRGLEFF; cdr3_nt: TGTGCCAGCAGCGACCCACGTGGGCTCGAGTTCTTC
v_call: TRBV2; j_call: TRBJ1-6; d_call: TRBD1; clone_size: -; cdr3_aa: CASSPGQGGNSPLHF; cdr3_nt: TGTGCCAGCAGCCCTGGACAGGGAGGTAATTCACCCCTCCACTTT
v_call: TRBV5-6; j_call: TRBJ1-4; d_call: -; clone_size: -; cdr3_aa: CASSLKATNEKLFF; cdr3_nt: TGTGCCAGCAGCTTGAAGGCGACTAATGAAAAACTGTTTTTT
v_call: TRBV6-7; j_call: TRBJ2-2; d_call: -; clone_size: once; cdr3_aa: CASSYSHRLFFLENTGELFF; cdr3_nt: -
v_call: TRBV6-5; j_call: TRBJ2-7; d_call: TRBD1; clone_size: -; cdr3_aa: CASSYSIGQGYEQYF; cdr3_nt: TGTGCCAGCAGTTACTCGATAGGACAGGGCTACGAGCAGTACTTC
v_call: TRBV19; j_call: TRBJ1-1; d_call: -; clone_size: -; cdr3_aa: CASSIGVNTEAFF; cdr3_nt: TGTGCCAGTAGTATAGGGGTGAACACTGAAGCTTTCTTT
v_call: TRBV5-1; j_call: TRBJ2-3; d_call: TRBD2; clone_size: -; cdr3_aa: CASSRLAGGHSPDTQYF; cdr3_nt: TGCGCCAGCAGCAGGCTAGCGGGGGGCCACAGTCCAGATACGCAGTATTTT
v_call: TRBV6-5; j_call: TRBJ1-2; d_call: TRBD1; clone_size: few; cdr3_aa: CASSYRGQIGYTF; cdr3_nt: TGTGCCAGCAGTTACAGGGGGCAGATTGGCTACACCTTC
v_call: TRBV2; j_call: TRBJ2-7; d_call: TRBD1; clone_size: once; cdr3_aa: CASRRTGGSYEQYF; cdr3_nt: TGTGCCAGCAGACGGACAGGGGGGTCCTACGAGCAGTACTTC
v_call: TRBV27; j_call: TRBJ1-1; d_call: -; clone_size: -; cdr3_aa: CASSLREDTEAFF; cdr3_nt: TGTGCCAGCAGTTTAAGGGAGGACACTGAAGCTTTCTTT
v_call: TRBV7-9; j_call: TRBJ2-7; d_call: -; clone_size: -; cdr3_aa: CASSPLDEQYF; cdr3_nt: TGTGCCAGCAGCCCCCTGGACGAGCAGTACTTC
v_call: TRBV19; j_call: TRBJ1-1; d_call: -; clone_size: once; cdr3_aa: CASSIGQMNTEAFF; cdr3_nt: TGTGCCAGTAGTATAGGACAGATGAACACTGAAGCTTTCTTT